A selection of T cell receptor beta chains follows, all from one sample in a study of blood T cell repertoires in COVID-19. Generated by immunoSEQ multiplex PCR, the TCRdb table keeps only in-frame clones and is missing some. The data hold around 160,000 clones, with approximately 85% observed a single time. The sequenced sample consisted of peripheral blood. These receptors all stem from a woman aged 55 to 70 with COVID-19, enrolled during active disease. Each CDR3 is given with its conserved first and last residue. Each record gives: D gene, CDR3 length, clone size, V gene, J gene, CDR3 protein, CDR3 DNA. A D gene is named only where the DNA matches it firmly. The size entry is marked missing in some rows and otherwise reads once, few, many or a size class.

D: TRBD1
length: 13
size: -
V: TRBV7-3
J: TRBJ1-1
CDR3: CASSLGTATEAFF
DNA: TGTGCCAGCAGCTTAGGGACAGCCACTGAAGCTTTCTTT

D: -
length: 14
size: -
V: TRBV19
J: TRBJ1-2
CDR3: CASSMIVRRYGYTF
DNA: TGTGCCAGTAGTATGATAGTGAGGCGCTATGGCTACACCTTC

D: TRBD2
length: 15
size: -
V: TRBV19
J: TRBJ2-2
CDR3: CASSIERGGTGELFF
DNA: TGTGCCAGTAGTATCGAGCGGGGTGGCACCGGGGAGCTGTTTTTT

D: -
length: 17
size: -
V: TRBV7-9
J: TRBJ1-5
CDR3: CASSQADSLYSNQPQHF
DNA: TGTGCCAGCAGCCAAGCAGACAGCCTTTATAGCAATCAGCCCCAGCATTTT

D: TRBD2
length: 17
size: -
V: TRBV4-1
J: TRBJ2-2
CDR3: CASSQVPLAGIGGELFF
DNA: TGCGCCAGCAGCCAAGTTCCACTAGCGGGGATAGGCGGGGAGCTGTTTTTT

D: -
length: 17
size: -
V: TRBV5-1
J: TRBJ1-3
CDR3: CASSLDGRSSSGNTIYF
DNA: TGCGCCAGCAGCTTGGACGGCAGGTCCAGCTCTGGAAACACCATATATTTT

D: TRBD1
length: 15
size: few
V: TRBV5-5
J: TRBJ2-1
CDR3: CASSLTGGTYNEQFF
DNA: TGTGCCAGCAGCTTGACAGGGGGGACCTACAATGAGCAGTTCTTC

D: -
length: 16
size: -
V: TRBV6-6
J: TRBJ2-1
CDR3: CASKRASQIPGNEQFF
DNA: TGTGCCAGCAAGAGAGCTAGCCAGATACCTGGGAATGAGCAGTTCTTC

D: -
length: 15
size: once
V: TRBV27
J: TRBJ1-6
CDR3: CASSSSLGVSSPLHF
DNA: TGTGCCAGCAGTTCCTCCCTAGGGGTAAGCTCACCCCTCCACTTT

D: TRBD2
length: 17
size: -
V: TRBV19
J: TRBJ2-2
CDR3: CASNDGLALTNTGELFF
DNA: TGTGCCAGTAATGACGGACTAGCGCTTACGAACACCGGGGAGCTGTTTTTT